This T cell receptor (beta chain) originates from a study of cytotoxic CD8 clonotypes in ibrutinib-treated CLL. General study points: Sample timing was unmatched between remission and later-progressing patients; lymph nodes unstudied. Contraction or stability on treatment characterized the public clonotypes, which were uncommon.

CDR3 size: 13 residues. Germline CDR1 reads SGHTA; CDR2 reads FQGTGA. Trimming removed 4 bases at V and 6 bases at J, with 13 bases between. The targeted sequencing depth was 1 in 200,000 to 1 in 1 million T cells. The repertoire was sequenced with immunoSEQ multiplex PCR; TCRdb's copy has only in-frame clones and lacks some. The data show 250,000 to 350,000 clones, 70% to 80% seen once. On this clone: The antigen remains unidentified.

Sequencing used PBMCs, obtained at disease progression, from a patient treated with ibrutinib. This TCR was recovered from a human donor with chronic lymphocytic leukemia. V is TRBV7-3 and J is TRBJ2-7; D may be TRBD1 (5 bases). CDR3 protein: CASSYNFRAEQYF. Here the CDR3 DNA reads TGTGCCAGCAGCTATAACTTCAGGGCCGAGCAGTACTTC.